These T cell receptor beta chains were read from a single sample in a study of regulatory T cells in long-lasting Graves disease. TCRdb re-called the multiplex PCR reads through MiXCR, storing one row per CDR3 protein. The sample holds 200,000 to 250,000 distinct CDR3 sequences, approximately 18% seen once. The sample also formed part of further work on T cells in Graves' hyperthyroidism and ophthalmopathy.

The sequenced sample was peripheral blood mononuclear cells (PBMCs), obtained at new diagnosis, from a patient treated with antithyroid drugs. The receptors here all came from a woman aged 25 to 39 with Graves disease. Each CDR3 is given with its conserved first and last residue. Each record gives: CDR3 protein, J gene, V gene.

CDR3 protein: CASSLSSGTQHF
J gene: TRBJ1-5
V gene: TRBV3-1

CDR3 protein: CASSYSGTGGNQETQYF
J gene: TRBJ2-5
V gene: TRBV6-6

CDR3 protein: CASSRTASTDTQYF
J gene: TRBJ2-3
V gene: TRBV7-3

CDR3 protein: CASFRQGSPEAFF
J gene: TRBJ1-1
V gene: TRBV3-1

CDR3 protein: CASSVWGLAGAQFF
J gene: TRBJ2-1
V gene: TRBV9

CDR3 protein: CSARGGPEQYF
J gene: TRBJ2-7
V gene: TRBV20-1

CDR3 protein: CASSEALAGDSTDTQYF
J gene: TRBJ2-3
V gene: TRBV6-1

CDR3 protein: CSAREGLGTDTQYF
J gene: TRBJ2-3
V gene: TRBV20-1

CDR3 protein: CASSLEPRGGGHEQYF
J gene: TRBJ2-7
V gene: TRBV5-1

CDR3 protein: CASTRQGGISTDTQYF
J gene: TRBJ2-3
V gene: TRBV2

CDR3 protein: CSAKVRGQGTDTQYF
J gene: TRBJ2-3
V gene: TRBV20-1